This T cell receptor beta chain was documented in a study of T cells in Graves' hyperthyroidism and ophthalmopathy. General observations from the study: Also found in blood were most expanded thyroid clonotypes above 0.001.

Authors of the study amplified TCR beta CDR3 regions from RNA transcripts. TCR CDR3 underwent first-round RT-PCR with the HTBI primer set. TCRdb independently ran MiXCR on the multiplex PCR reads; one entry per CDR3 protein. This table has roughly 280,000 distinct CDR3 sequences, around 15% appearing once. V lost 5 bases and J lost 5; bases outside the gene matches: 9. Germline lookup yields CDR1 SGHTA and CDR2 FQGNSA. The CDR3 runs 15 residues. A note on this clonotype: Its target is unknown.

The chain uses TRBV7-2 and TRBJ2-1; 7 bases match TRBD2. The sequenced sample was blood. This clonotype was obtained from a woman between 55 and 75 years old with Graves' ophthalmopathy. CDR3 bases: TGTGCCAGCAGCCGGGGAGGGCCTTGGGACAATGAGCAGTTCTTC. Protein: CASSRGGPWDNEQFF.